These T cell receptor beta chains were read from a single sample in a study of a mutant IDH1 vaccine in newly diagnosed glioma. Assay: immunoSEQ multiplex PCR; the TCRdb copy retains only in-frame clones and omits some. The sample lists tens of thousands of clones, around four fifths seen once, with roughly 3% in the top ten. Their antigens remain unidentified. The source material was PBMCs, sampled from a glioma patient whose treatment included an IDH1 peptide vaccine. These receptors originate from a woman aged 45 to 65 with glioma. The CDR3 runs from the conserved cysteine through the conserved F or W.

v_call	j_call	cdr3_aa
TRBV5-4	TRBJ2-1	CASSRSGGSYNEQFF
TRBV18	TRBJ2-7	CASSPPDRASYEQYF
TRBV19	TRBJ1-1	CASSIAGKAFF
TRBV5-1	TRBJ2-7	CASSLASGGYEQYF
TRBV6-1	TRBJ2-5	CASREGETQYF
TRBV5-1	TRBJ1-1	CASSLGAAEAFF
TRBV6-6	TRBJ2-3	CASSYPLAGGTDTQYF
TRBV2	TRBJ1-1	CAQRRTVNTEAFF
TRBV4-1	TRBJ2-5	CASSHPSGGAKETQYF
TRBV4-3	TRBJ2-3	CASSQDTRTPKSDTQYF
TRBV28	TRBJ2-2	CASSLGTLSGELFF
TRBV19	TRBJ2-3	CASSKDKGGSTDTQYF
TRBV7-8	TRBJ2-1	CASSPSRDRPGNEQFF
TRBV30	TRBJ2-4	CAWSYPSKTRKNIQYF
TRBV9	TRBJ1-3	CASSVTDGNTIYF
TRBV9	TRBJ2-3	CASSVETDTQYF
TRBV6-5	TRBJ1-1	CASRGKGTEAFF
TRBV28	TRBJ1-4	CASSDSATNEKLFF
TRBV4-1	TRBJ2-7	CASSQSGTGVAEQYF
TRBV6-5	TRBJ1-2	CASSYSNRAGEGYTF
TRBV27	TRBJ1-1	CASSRAWDRGNTEAFF
TRBV15	TRBJ1-6	CATSRGDSPLHF
TRBV7-3	TRBJ1-6	CASSTGQLNSPLHF
TRBV2	TRBJ1-4	CASATRGVGEKLFF
TRBV5-4	TRBJ2-5	CASSGTGSGEETQYF
TRBV30	TRBJ1-1	CAWSPRVDTEAFF
TRBV28	TRBJ1-2	CASTPGGLGYGYTF
TRBV2	TRBJ1-2	CASSGAMGRRNYGYTF
TRBV5-4	TRBJ1-1	CASSLVKAGDTEAFF
TRBV7-2	TRBJ2-7	CASSLVGADSYEQYF
TRBV19	TRBJ1-1	CASSRDRATTEAFF
TRBV19	TRBJ1-3	CASSTSGGLTGNTIYF
TRBV30	TRBJ1-5	CAQSGEGSQPQHF
TRBV7-3	TRBJ1-1	CASSSEGRTSTEAFF
TRBV7-9	TRBJ1-3	CASSLAGGENTIYF
TRBV9	TRBJ2-7	CASSVADLGGAYSYEQYF
TRBV29-1	TRBJ1-2	CSVGGQAQRSYGYTF
TRBV13	TRBJ2-7	CASSLTRISAEQYF
TRBV6-5	TRBJ1-1	CASHASLLEAFF
TRBV4-1	TRBJ1-5	CASSQIQGFNQPQHF
TRBV5-4	TRBJ2-7	CASSLAGYLYEQYF
TRBV6-5	TRBJ1-2	CASSSYPQPSTTF
TRBV4-1	TRBJ1-4	CASRSATGLDKLFF
TRBV9	TRBJ2-7	CASSQDSLSYEQYF
TRBV10-3	TRBJ2-7	CAISTTDTYEQYF
TRBV18	TRBJ1-2	CASSPPGGHNYGYTF
TRBV5-4	TRBJ2-5	CASSLSGSQETQYF
TRBV6-4	TRBJ1-6	CASSEGYNSPLHF
TRBV10-3	TRBJ1-5	CAISEEEGRAGHF
TRBV6-5	TRBJ1-4	CASSPPMGGKLFF
TRBV6-6	TRBJ1-1	CASRPTGGLAEAFF
TRBV29-1	TRBJ1-2	CSVRTGMALGYTF